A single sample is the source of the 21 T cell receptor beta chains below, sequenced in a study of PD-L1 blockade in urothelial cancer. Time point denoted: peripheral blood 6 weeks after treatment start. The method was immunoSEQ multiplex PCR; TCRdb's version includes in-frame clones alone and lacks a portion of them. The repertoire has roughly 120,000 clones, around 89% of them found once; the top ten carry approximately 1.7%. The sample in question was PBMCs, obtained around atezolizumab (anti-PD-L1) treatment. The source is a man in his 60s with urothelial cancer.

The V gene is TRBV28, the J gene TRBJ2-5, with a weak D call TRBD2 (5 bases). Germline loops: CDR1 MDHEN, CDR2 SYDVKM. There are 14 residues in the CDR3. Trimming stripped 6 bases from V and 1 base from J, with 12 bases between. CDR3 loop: CASRPAGIQETQYF. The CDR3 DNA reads TGTGCCAGCAGGCCGGCCGGGATCCAAGAGACCCAGTACTTC.

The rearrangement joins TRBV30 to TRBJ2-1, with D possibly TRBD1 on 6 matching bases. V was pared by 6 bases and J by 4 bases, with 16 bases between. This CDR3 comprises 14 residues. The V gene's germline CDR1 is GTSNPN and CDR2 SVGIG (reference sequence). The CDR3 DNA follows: TGTGCCTGTCCCCGCCAGGGGAATTACAATGAGCAGTTCTTC. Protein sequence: CACPRQGNYNEQFF.

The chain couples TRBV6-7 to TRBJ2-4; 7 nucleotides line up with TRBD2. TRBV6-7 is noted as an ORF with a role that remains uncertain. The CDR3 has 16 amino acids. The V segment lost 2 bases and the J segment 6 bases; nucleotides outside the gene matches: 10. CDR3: CASSYRGGASGNIQYF. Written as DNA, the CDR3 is TGTGCCAGCAGTTACCGGGGAGGGGCGTCGGGAAACATTCAGTACTTC.

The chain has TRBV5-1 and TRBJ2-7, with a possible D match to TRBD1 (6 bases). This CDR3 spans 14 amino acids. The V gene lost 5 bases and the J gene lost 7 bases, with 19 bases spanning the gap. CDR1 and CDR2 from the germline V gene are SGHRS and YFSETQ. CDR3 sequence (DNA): TGCGCCAGCAGAACAGGGCCACAATCTCGGGAGCAGTACTTC. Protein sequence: CASRTGPQSREQYF.

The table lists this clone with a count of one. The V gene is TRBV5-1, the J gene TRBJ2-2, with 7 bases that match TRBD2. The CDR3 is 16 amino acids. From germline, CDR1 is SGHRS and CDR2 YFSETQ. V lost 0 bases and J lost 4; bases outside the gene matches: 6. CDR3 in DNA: TGCGCCAGCAGCTTGGCAGCGGGGAGCGGCACCGGGGAGCTGTTTTTT. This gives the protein CASSLAAGSGTGELFF.

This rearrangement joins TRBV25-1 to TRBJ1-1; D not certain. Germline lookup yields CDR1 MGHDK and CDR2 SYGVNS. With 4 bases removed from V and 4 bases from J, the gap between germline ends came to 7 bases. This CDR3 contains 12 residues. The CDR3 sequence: CASSGGSTEAFF. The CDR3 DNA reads TGTGCCAGCAGTGGCGGGAGCACTGAAGCTTTCTTT.

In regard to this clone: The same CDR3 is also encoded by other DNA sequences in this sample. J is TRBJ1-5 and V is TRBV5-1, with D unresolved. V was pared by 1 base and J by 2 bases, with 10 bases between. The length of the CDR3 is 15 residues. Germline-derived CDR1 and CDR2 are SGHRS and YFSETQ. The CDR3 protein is CASSLTGGGNQPQHF. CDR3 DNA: TGCGCCAGCAGCTTGACCGGCGGGGGCAATCAGCCCCAGCATTTT.

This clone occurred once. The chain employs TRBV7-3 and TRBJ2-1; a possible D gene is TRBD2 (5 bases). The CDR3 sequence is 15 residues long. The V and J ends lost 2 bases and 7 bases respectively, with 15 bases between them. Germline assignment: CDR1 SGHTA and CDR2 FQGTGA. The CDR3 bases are TGTGCCAGCAGCTTATCACCGGGATCGGGGAATGAGCAGTTCTTC. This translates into CASSLSPGSGNEQFF.

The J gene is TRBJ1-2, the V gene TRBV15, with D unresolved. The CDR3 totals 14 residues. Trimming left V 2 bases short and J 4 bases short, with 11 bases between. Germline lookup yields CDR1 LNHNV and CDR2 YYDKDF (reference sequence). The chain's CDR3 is CATSRTREVYGYTF. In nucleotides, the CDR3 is TGTGCCACCAGCAGAACTCGGGAGGTCTATGGCTACACCTTC.

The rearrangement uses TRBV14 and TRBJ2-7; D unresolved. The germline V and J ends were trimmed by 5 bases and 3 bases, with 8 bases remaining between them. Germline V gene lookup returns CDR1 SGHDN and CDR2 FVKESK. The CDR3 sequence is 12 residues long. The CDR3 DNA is TGTGCCAGCAGCAAAAACTACTACGAGCAGTACTTC. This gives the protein CASSKNYYEQYF.

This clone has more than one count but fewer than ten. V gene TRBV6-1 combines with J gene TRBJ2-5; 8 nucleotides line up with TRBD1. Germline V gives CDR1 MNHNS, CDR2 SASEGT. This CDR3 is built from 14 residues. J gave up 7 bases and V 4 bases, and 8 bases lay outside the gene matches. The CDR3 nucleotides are TGTGCCAGCAGTGCGTCGACAGGGGTCGTGACCCAGTACTTC. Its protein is CASSASTGVVTQYF.

Here the CDR3 reads CSVASRKRGSELFF. CDR3 coding DNA: TGCAGCGTTGCGAGTCGGAAAAGGGGGTCGGAGCTGTTTTTT. The chain combines TRBV29-1 with TRBJ2-2; a possible D gene is TRBD1 (6 bases). There are 14 residues in the CDR3. The V end lost 4 bases, the J end lost 10 bases, and 19 bases lay between the germline ends. Germline V lookup: CDR1 SQVTM, CDR2 ANQGSEA.

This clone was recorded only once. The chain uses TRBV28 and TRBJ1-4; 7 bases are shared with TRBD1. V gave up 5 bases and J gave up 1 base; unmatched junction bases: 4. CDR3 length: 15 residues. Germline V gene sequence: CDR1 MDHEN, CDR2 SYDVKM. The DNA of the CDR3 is TGTGCCAGCAGTCACCAGGGGGTAACTAATGAAAAACTGTTTTTT. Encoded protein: CASSHQGVTNEKLFF.

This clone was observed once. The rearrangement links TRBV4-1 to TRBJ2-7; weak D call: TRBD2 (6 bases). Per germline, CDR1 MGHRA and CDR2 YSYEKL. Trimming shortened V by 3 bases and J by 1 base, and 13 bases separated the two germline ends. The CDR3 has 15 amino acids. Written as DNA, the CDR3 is TGCGCCAGCAGCCAGGGTCATAGCGGATCCTACGAGCAGTACTTC. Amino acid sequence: CASSQGHSGSYEQYF.

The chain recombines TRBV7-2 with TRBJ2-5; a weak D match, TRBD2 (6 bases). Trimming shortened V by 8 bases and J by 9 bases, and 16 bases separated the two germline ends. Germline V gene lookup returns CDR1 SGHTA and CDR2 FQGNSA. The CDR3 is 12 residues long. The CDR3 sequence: CASGSGPGAQYF. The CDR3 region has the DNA TGTGCCAGCGGGAGCGGGCCCGGGGCCCAGTACTTC.

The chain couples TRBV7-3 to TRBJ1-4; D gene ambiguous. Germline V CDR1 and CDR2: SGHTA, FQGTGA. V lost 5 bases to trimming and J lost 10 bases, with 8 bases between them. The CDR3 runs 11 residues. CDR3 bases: TGTGCCAGCAGCCCACTGGTAAAACTGTTTTTT. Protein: CASSPLVKLFF.

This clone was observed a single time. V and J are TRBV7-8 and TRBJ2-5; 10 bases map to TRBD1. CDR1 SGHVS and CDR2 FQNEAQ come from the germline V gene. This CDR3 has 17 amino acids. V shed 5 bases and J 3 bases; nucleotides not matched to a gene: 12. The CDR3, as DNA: TGTGCCAGCAGCCTGAATCCGGGACAGGGGTTGAAAGAGACCCAGTACTTC. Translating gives CASSLNPGQGLKETQYF. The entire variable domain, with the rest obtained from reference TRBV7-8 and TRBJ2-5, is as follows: GAGVSQSPRYKVAKRGQDVALRCDPISGHVSLFWYQQALGQGPEFLTYFQNEAQLDKSGLPSDRFFAERPEGSVSTLKIQRTQQEDSAVYLCASSLNPGQGLKETQYFGPGTRLLVL.

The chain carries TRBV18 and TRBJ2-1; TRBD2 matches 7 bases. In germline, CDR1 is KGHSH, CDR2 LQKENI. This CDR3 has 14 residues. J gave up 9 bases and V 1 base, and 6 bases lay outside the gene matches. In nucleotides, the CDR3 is TGTGCCAGCTCACCACGGCGGGAGCCGCCTGAGCAGTTCTTC. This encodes CASSPRREPPEQFF.

CDR3 coding DNA: TGTGCCAGCAGTGTCAGGGCCCGGAGTGAAGCTTTCTTT. It specifies CASSVRARSEAFF. J is TRBJ1-1 and V is TRBV6-4, with a weak D call TRBD1 (5 bases). With 4 bases removed from V and 7 bases from J, the gap between germline ends came to 13 bases. The CDR3 is 13 residues long. The germline gives CDR1 MRHNA, CDR2 SNTAGT.

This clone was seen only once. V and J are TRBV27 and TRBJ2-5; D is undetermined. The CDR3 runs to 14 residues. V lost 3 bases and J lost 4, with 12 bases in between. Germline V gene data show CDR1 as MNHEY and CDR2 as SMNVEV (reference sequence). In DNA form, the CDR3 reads TGTGCCAGCAGTTTGAGTGGGCTGTTAGAGACCCAGTACTTC. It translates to CASSLSGLLETQYF.

CDR3 DNA: TGTGCCAGCAGCAGGGCAGGGGGCGCAGATACGCAGTATTTT. It codes for CASSRAGGADTQYF. The rearrangement joins TRBV5-5 to TRBJ2-3, with 8 nucleotides matching TRBD1. The V gene's germline CDR1 is SGHKS and CDR2 YYEKEE (reference sequence). Trimming at V came to 4 bases and at J to 4 bases, leaving 5 bases not matched to a gene. This CDR3 has 14 amino acids.